Each of the 8 T cell receptor beta chains below was sequenced from the same sample in a study of T cells after posttransplantation cyclophosphamide. Methotrexate plus calcineurin inhibitor accompanied controls' myeloablative marrow transplants; sampling was 1 year later. Assay used: immunoSEQ multiplex PCR; TCRdb lists only in-frame clones, some missing. The table records more than 15,000 clones, 85% of them present only once. Sequencing was performed on PBMCs, taken after allogeneic stem cell transplant with calcineurin inhibitor and methotrexate. These TCRs come from a female patient aged 18 to 35 who received an allogeneic stem cell transplant from an unrelated donor, was CMV-positive, and had acute and chronic GVHD. Some T cells may trace back to the graft donor.

The count of this clone is one. The chain uses TRBV7-2 and TRBJ2-2; tentative D call: TRBD1 (6 bases). This CDR3 has 16 amino acids. V was shortened by 2 bases and J by 7 bases, with 17 bases between the two germline ends. Germline CDR1 SGHTA, CDR2 FQGNSA. The CDR3 nucleotides read TGTGCCAGCAGCTTACGGTGGGGGCTGTTTGGCGGGGAGCTGTTTTTT. This codes for CASSLRWGLFGGELFF.

V gene TRBV5-6 combines with J gene TRBJ1-3; D is possibly TRBD1 (5 bases). The CDR3 has 15 amino acids. Per the germline V gene, CDR1 is SGHDT and CDR2 is YYEEEE. Between the trimmed V and J ends, which lost 0 bases and 0 bases, there was a span of 7 bases. CDR3 residues: CASSLDRRSGNTIYF. In DNA form, the CDR3 reads TGTGCCAGCAGCTTGGACAGGCGCTCTGGAAACACCATATATTTT.

The rearrangement uses TRBV6-1 and TRBJ2-2, with D possibly TRBD1 on 5 matching bases. The CDR3 spans 12 residues. The germline V gene encodes CDR1 MNHNS and CDR2 SASEGT. V lost 8 bases and J lost 6, with 10 bases in between. CDR3 in amino acids: CASSGFAGELFF. As DNA, the CDR3 is TGTGCCAGCTCAGGGTTCGCCGGGGAGCTGTTTTTT.

V is TRBV11-2 and J is TRBJ1-3; D is possibly TRBD1 (6 bases). V was trimmed by 4 bases and J by 4 bases, leaving 14 bases between them. Germline V gives CDR1 SGHAT, CDR2 FQNNGV. The CDR3 is 15 amino acids. The CDR3: CASSSSRGSGNTIYF. The CDR3 DNA is TGTGCCAGCAGCTCCTCGAGGGGGTCAGGAAACACCATATATTTT.

The chain combines TRBV6-5 with TRBJ1-1; D not certain. V dropped 6 bases and J dropped 3 bases, with 8 bases sitting between them. The CDR3 has 12 residues. Germline CDR1 is MNHEY and CDR2 is SVGAGI. CDR3 DNA sequence: TGTGCCAGCAGCCCAGGATACACTGAAGCTTTCTTT. Amino acid sequence: CASSPGYTEAFF.

The genes are TRBV29-1 and TRBJ2-1; D is undetermined. The CDR3 is 10 amino acids. In germline, CDR1 is SQVTM, CDR2 ANQGSEA. V shed 4 bases and J shed 6 bases, with 4 bases lying between them. CDR3 in amino acids: CSVAGNEQFF. The DNA of the CDR3 is TGCAGCGTTGCCGGCAATGAGCAGTTCTTC.

This clone was seen just once. The CDR3 region has the DNA TGTGCCAGCAGTCGGGACAGTAATGAAAAACTGTTTTTT. Amino acid sequence: CASSRDSNEKLFF. The gene calls are TRBV2 and TRBJ1-4; 7 bases are a match to TRBD1. The CDR3 has 13 residues. Per germline, CDR1 SNHLY and CDR2 FYNNEI. Germline trimming cut 5 bases from V and 4 bases from J; bases unmatched to any gene: 1. The full variable domain, in which reference TRBV2 and TRBJ1-4 provide the parts outside the CDR3, is EPEVTQTPSHQVTQMGQEVILRCVPISNHLYFYWYRQILGQKVEFLVSFYNNEISEKSEIFDDQFSVERPDGSNFTLKIRSTKLEDSAMYFCASSRDSNEKLFFGSGTQLSVL.

This chain connects TRBV27 to TRBJ1-1, with D uncertain. V was pared by 5 bases and J by 0 bases, with 7 bases between. CDR1 and CDR2 from the germline V gene are MNHEY and SMNVEV (reference sequence). The CDR3 covers 13 residues. The CDR3 nucleotides read TGTGCCAGCAGTGAGGAGCTGAACACTGAAGCTTTCTTT. It specifies CASSEELNTEAFF.